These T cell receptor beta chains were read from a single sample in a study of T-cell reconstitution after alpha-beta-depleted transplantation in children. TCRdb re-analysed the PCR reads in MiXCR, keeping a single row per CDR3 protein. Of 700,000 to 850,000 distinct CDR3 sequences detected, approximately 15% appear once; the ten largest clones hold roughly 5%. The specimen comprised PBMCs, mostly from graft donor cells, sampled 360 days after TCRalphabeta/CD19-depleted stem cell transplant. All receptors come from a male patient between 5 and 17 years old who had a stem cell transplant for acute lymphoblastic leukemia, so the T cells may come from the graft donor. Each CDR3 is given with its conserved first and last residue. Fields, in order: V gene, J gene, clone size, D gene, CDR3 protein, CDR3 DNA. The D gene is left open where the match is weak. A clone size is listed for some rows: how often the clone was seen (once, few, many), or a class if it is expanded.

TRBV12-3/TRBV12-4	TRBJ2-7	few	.	CASSPVGGYEQYF	TGTGCCAGCAGTCCGGTCGGGGGCTACGAGCAGTACTTC
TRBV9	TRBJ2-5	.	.	CASSVDAELLRGVGETQYF	TGTGCCAGCAGCGTAGATGCCGAGCTGCTCAGAGGAGTCGGAGAGACCCAGTACTTC
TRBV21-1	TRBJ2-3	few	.	CATSQGGLAGVSTQYF	TGTGCCACCTCCCAGGGAGGACTAGCGGGAGTTTCTACGCAGTATTTT
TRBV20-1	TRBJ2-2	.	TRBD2	CSAREEAGVHGELFF	TGCAGTGCTAGAGAGGAAGCGGGAGTACACGGGGAGCTGTTTTTT
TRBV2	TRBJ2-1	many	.	CASINTGQSSYNEQFF	TGTGCCAGCATAAACACGGGCCAGAGTTCCTACAATGAGCAGTTCTTC
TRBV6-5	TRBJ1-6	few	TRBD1	CASSTRTGVAPLHF	TGTGCCAGCAGTACTAGGACAGGAGTCGCACCCCTCCACTTT
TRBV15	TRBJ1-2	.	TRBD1	CATSLQGETNYGYTF	TGTGCCACCAGCTTACAGGGGGAGACGAACTATGGCTACACCTTC
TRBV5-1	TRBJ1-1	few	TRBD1	CASSPDRGGNTEAFF	TGCGCCAGCAGCCCGGACAGGGGAGGGAACACTGAAGCTTTCTTT
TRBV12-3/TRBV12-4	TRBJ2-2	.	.	CASIRLSGNTGELFF	TGTGCCAGCATAAGACTTAGCGGTAACACCGGGGAGCTGTTTTTT
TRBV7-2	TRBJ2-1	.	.	CASSLSRAQVVKNIQFF	TGTGCCAGCAGCTTAAGCCGGGCGCAGGTGGTCAAAAACATTCAGTTCTTC
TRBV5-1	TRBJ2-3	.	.	CASSFPRAESDTQYF	TGCGCCAGCAGCTTTCCCCGGGCAGAATCAGATACGCAGTATTTT
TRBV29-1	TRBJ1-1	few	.	CSVNQQLLNTEAFF	TGCAGCGTTAACCAACAGCTACTGAACACTGAAGCTTTCTTT
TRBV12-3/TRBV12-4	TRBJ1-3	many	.	CASSPRTAGNTIYF	TGTGCCAGCAGTCCCCGGACAGCGGGAAACACCATATATTTT
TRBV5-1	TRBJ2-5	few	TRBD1	CASRGQGSMRETQYF	TGCGCCAGCAGAGGACAGGGGTCCATGAGGGAGACCCAGTACTTC
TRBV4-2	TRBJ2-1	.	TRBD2	CASSQKLAGYFNEQFF	TGTGCCAGCAGCCAAAAACTAGCGGGCTATTTCAATGAGCAGTTCTTC
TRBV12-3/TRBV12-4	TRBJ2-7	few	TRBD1	CASSFYPGQGPDEQYF	TGTGCCAGCAGTTTTTACCCGGGACAGGGACCTGACGAGCAGTACTTC
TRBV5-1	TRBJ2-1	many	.	CASSLDYNEQFF	TGCGCCAGCAGCCTAGACTACAATGAGCAGTTCTTC
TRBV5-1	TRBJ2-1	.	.	CASSLLGNSEQFF	TGCGCCAGCAGCTTGCTAGGGAATAGTGAGCAGTTCTTC
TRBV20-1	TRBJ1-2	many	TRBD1	CSARDSGTAYGYTF	TGCAGTGCTAGAGATTCCGGGACAGCCTATGGCTACACCTTC
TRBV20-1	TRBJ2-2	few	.	CSASVGIGELFF	TGCAGTGCTAGTGTGGGTATCGGGGAGCTGTTTTTT
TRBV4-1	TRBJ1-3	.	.	CASSQDTGLYTIYF	TGCGCCAGCAGCCAAGACACAGGGTTGTACACCATATATTTT
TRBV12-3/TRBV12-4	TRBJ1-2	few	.	CASSLRESNYGYTF	TGTGCCAGCAGTTTAAGGGAGAGCAACTATGGCTACACCTTC
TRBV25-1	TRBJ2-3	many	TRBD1	CASSDPLWTGPYQLYF	TGTGCCAGCAGTGACCCCCTCTGGACAGGTCCCTACCAACTGTATTTT
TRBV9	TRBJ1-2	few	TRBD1	CASSPSTGLYGYTF	TGTGCCAGCAGCCCTTCGACAGGGCTTTATGGCTACACCTTC